This T cell receptor (beta chain) was identified in a study of siplizumab effects on memory and regulatory T cells. Study-level points and caveats: Poor capture below about 10^-5 frequency left most alloreactive clones unmapped to unstimulated subsets.

Of note for this clone: What it recognizes is unknown.

Sequencing used immunoSEQ multiplex PCR; TCRdb keeps in-frame clones, though not all of them. This sample has some 120,000 clones, with roughly 94% found just once. The V and J ends lost 5 bases and 3 bases respectively, with 10 bases between them. Germline lookup yields CDR1 SEHNR and CDR2 FQNEAQ (reference sequence). The CDR3 covers 14 residues. The TCR originated in a human donor in good health. The chain couples TRBV7-9 to TRBJ1-4; no firm D call. The sample comprised non-Treg CD4+ T cells sorted from blood. The chain's CDR3 is CASSPDVANEKLFF. The DNA of the CDR3 is TGTGCCAGCAGCCCAGACGTGGCTAATGAAAAACTGTTTTTT.